Listed below are T cell receptor beta chains from one sample, sequenced in a study of a mutant IDH1 vaccine in newly diagnosed glioma. Clones were read by immunoSEQ multiplex PCR, and TCRdb kept only the in-frame ones, dropping some. The sample yields some 25,000 clones, approximately 80% seen once. Antigens for these TCRs are unknown. Sequences were derived from PBMCs, sampled from a glioma patient whose treatment included an IDH1 peptide vaccine. These receptor sequences come from a woman aged 18-35 years with glioma. Each CDR3 is given with its conserved first and last residue. Each record gives: D gene, J gene, clone size, V gene, CDR3 DNA, CDR3 protein. D genes are given only for firm matches. Some rows mark clone size as missing; the rest say once, few, many or name a class of expanded clone.

. TRBJ1-3 once TRBV18 TGTGCCAGCTCACCCATAGGACAGCAAGCCCTCTCTGGAAACACCATATATTTT CASSPIGQQALSGNTIYF
. TRBJ1-1 . TRBV7-2 TGTGCCAGCAGCTTAAATCCAAGGAACACTGAAGCTTTCTTT CASSLNPRNTEAFF
. TRBJ2-1 . TRBV7-8 TGTGCCAGCAGCTTAGTGGGGGGGCCCTACAATGAGCAGTTCTTC CASSLVGGPYNEQFF
TRBD1 TRBJ1-5 . TRBV2 TGTGCCAGCAGTCGTACCCGGACAGGGGACGGCAATCAGCCCCAGCATTTT CASSRTRTGDGNQPQHF
. TRBJ2-3 . TRBV6-1 TGTGCCAGCAGTGTGGGGCTAGCGTCAGATACGCAGTATTTT CASSVGLASDTQYF
. TRBJ2-7 . TRBV2 TGTGCCAGCAGTGAACAGGTAGACTACGAGCAGTACTTC CASSEQVDYEQYF
. TRBJ1-1 few TRBV19 TGTGCCAGTAGTATAGGGGGCCTGGCCACTGAAGCTTTCTTT CASSIGGLATEAFF
. TRBJ1-5 . TRBV5-1 TGCGCCAGCAGCTTGAAAGCAACAGGGAGGGACAATCAGCCCCAGCATTTT CASSLKATGRDNQPQHF
. TRBJ1-2 . TRBV25-1 TGTGCCAGCAGTGACAGGGCCGATGGCTACACCTTC CASSDRADGYTF
TRBD2 TRBJ2-2 . TRBV4-3 TGCGCCAGCAGCCAAGAAAGGACTAGTCGGTCCGGGGAGCTGTTTTTT CASSQERTSRSGELFF